This TCR beta chain is drawn from a study of blood T cell repertoires in COVID-19. Study overall: T cells, B-cell-depleted T cells, or PBMCs supplied cDNA or gDNA.

The V end lost 8 bases, the J end lost 2 bases, and 11 bases lay between the germline ends. Germline V gives CDR1 SNHLY, CDR2 FYNNEI. This CDR3 region has 13 residues. Study processing details: Reference gene primer amplification yielded estimated nucleated cell counts. Sequencing was performed with immunoSEQ multiplex PCR; in TCRdb, only in-frame clones are kept and a portion is missing. V, J and clone size derive from that table, while D and trimming were established from the DNA sequence. The sample includes roughly 68,000 clones, about four fifths seen only once; the top ten take about 16%. The chain recombines TRBV2 with TRBJ2-3; no reliable D call. The specimen was peripheral blood. The receptor was isolated from a man aged 60 to 69 with COVID-19, enrolled during active disease. CDR3 amino acids: CASASRDTDTQYF. The CDR3 nucleotides read TGTGCCAGCGCTTCCCGAGACACAGATACGCAGTATTTT.